This T cell receptor (beta chain) was documented in a study of CD8 T cells in ankylosing spondylitis. V was pared by 6 bases and J by 1 base, with 11 bases between. The CDR3 is 14 residues long. Germline V gene data show CDR1 as MNHNS and CDR2 as SASEGT. Study outcomes and limitations: Previous work reported some of these motif variants in the synovial fluid and blood of reactive arthritis. Clones linked to disease were reported to show significant enrichment in matched ankylosing spondylitis synovial fluid. Within ankylosing spondylitis blood, a TCR beta motif made up of several highly homologous variants appeared to be characteristic.

The authors made TCR beta libraries by quantitative 5'-RACE with molecular barcodes. TCRdb reprocessed the 5' RACE reads via MiXCR and lists one record per CDR3 protein. The sample gives under 250,000 distinct CDR3 sequences, under 35% of which show up once; 4% to 5% is in the top ten. Only a few counts were recorded for this clonotype. Its antigen is not identified. The TCR was taken from a male donor with ankylosing spondylitis or in good health (not recorded which). J is TRBJ2-3 and V is TRBV6-1; D perhaps matches TRBD1 (6 bases). What was sequenced was blood, either unsorted or a sorted T cell fraction (not recorded which). The CDR3 reads CASRDSFGTDTQYF. The CDR3 nucleotides are TGTGCCAGCAGGGACAGTTTCGGCACAGATACGCAGTATTTT.